This record covers a single T cell receptor beta chain. As yet, its antigen is unknown. The data were obtained in a study of T-cell reconstitution after alpha-beta-depleted transplantation in children. Unique molecular identifiers were built into the TCRbeta library. MiXCR, run by TCRdb on the PCR reads, gives a single entry per CDR3 protein. The sample yields about 640,000 distinct CDR3 sequences, 10% to 15% seen once. The CDR3 consists of 13 residues. From germline, CDR1 is SGDLS and CDR2 YYNGEE. Trimming at V came to 4 bases and at J to 8 bases, leaving 5 bases not matched to a gene. Study findings and constraints: Several hundred rapidly expanded clones from non-depleted graft cells reportedly supplied alpha-beta T cells about two months post-transplant.

This TCR derives from a male patient aged 10 to 17 who had a stem cell transplant for acute myeloid leukemia, so the T cells may come from the graft donor. The rearrangement uses TRBV9 and TRBJ2-1, with TRBD2 matching over 8 bases. Source: PBMCs, mostly from graft donor cells, taken 360 days after TCRalphabeta/CD19-depleted stem cell transplant. This chain's CDR3 is CASSPGGEDEQFF. CDR3 in DNA: TGTGCCAGCAGCCCGGGAGGGGAAGATGAGCAGTTCTTC.